The 17 T cell receptor beta chains below were found in one sample sequenced in a study of blood T cell repertoires in COVID-19. The repertoire was sequenced with immunoSEQ multiplex PCR; TCRdb's copy has only in-frame clones and lacks some. Here the sample spans about 230,000 clones, about nine tenths being singletons. The material sequenced was peripheral blood. These TCRs come from a man aged 50 to 60 with COVID-19, enrolled during active disease.

This clone was picked up a small number of times. The rearrangement joins TRBV19 to TRBJ2-7; possibly TRBD2 for D (5 bases). CDR1 is LNHDA, CDR2 SQIVND, per germline (reference sequence). The CDR3 is made up of 14 amino acids. V was clipped by 3 bases and J by 5 bases, with 14 bases between them. In DNA form, the CDR3 reads TGTGCCAGTAGTATCGGGATAGGGTTCCACGAGCAGTACTTC. This sequence encodes CASSIGIGFHEQYF.

V and J are TRBV6-5 and TRBJ1-1; TRBD1 is a possible D gene (6 bases). This CDR3 comprises 13 residues. CDR1 and CDR2 (germline): MNHEY, SVGAGI. V lost 2 bases to trimming and J lost 11 bases, with 15 bases between them. This CDR3 is CASSYGTLTWAFF. For the CDR3, the DNA is TGTGCCAGCAGTTACGGGACATTAACGTGGGCTTTCTTT.

The rearrangement joins TRBV5-6 to TRBJ2-1, with D possibly being TRBD2 (6 bases). Germline V gene data show CDR1 as SGHDT and CDR2 as YYEEEE. The CDR3 is 15 amino acids. V was shortened by 0 bases and J by 0 bases, with 7 bases between the two germline ends. Here the CDR3 DNA reads TGTGCCAGCAGCTTGGTGGGGGGCTCCTACAATGAGCAGTTCTTC. Its translation is CASSLVGGSYNEQFF.

This clone was counted at least ten times. The gene calls are TRBV11-2 and TRBJ2-1; 8 positions agree with TRBD2. With V trimmed by 0 bases and J by 10 bases, 2 bases remained unmatched. The CDR3 extends over 13 amino acids. Germline CDR1 SGHAT, CDR2 FQNNGV. CDR3 DNA: TGTGCCAGCAGCTTAGAAACTAGCGGCGAGCAGTTCTTC. It is translated as CASSLETSGEQFF.

The chain links TRBV3-1 (or the pseudogene TRBV3-2) to TRBJ2-1, with TRBD1 matching over 10 bases. The CDR3 is 15 amino acids. The germline V gene has CDR1 LGHDT and CDR2 YNNKEL (reference sequence). Losses at the gene ends were 4 bases for V and 6 bases for J; bases not matched to a gene: 6. The chain's CDR3 is CASSPRQGAGNEQFF. In DNA form, the CDR3 reads TGTGCCAGCAGCCCCCGACAGGGGGCCGGCAATGAGCAGTTCTTC.

The V and J genes are TRBV6-2 or TRBV6-3 and TRBJ2-3; 10 nucleotides agree with TRBD2. CDR3 length: 18 residues. The V gene's germline CDR1 is MNHEY and CDR2 SVGEGT. V was pared by 7 bases and J by 0 bases, with 13 bases of the junction left unmatched. CDR3 loop: CASTPGGTSDTSTDTQYF. The CDR3 DNA sequence: TGTGCCAGCACCCCGGGAGGGACTAGCGACACTAGCACAGATACGCAGTATTTT.

This clone was seen only a few times. The chain couples TRBV27 to TRBJ1-4; maybe TRBD1 (5 bases). This CDR3 contains 18 residues. Germline lookup yields CDR1 MNHEY and CDR2 SMNVEV (reference sequence). V lost 0 bases to trimming and J lost 0 bases, with 14 bases between them. The DNA of the CDR3 is TGTGCCAGCAGTTTATCTCGACAGTTTGGGGCAACTAATGAAAAACTGTTTTTT. Translated: CASSLSRQFGATNEKLFF.

CDR3: CASSGDPGGGDGYTF. CDR3 DNA sequence: TGTGCCAGCAGCGGAGACCCTGGGGGGGGAGATGGCTACACCTTC. The rearrangement uses TRBV9 and TRBJ1-2; perhaps TRBD1 as D (5 bases). The CDR3 loop spans 15 amino acids. CDR1 is SGDLS, CDR2 YYNGEE, per germline. V was shortened by 3 bases and J by 6 bases, with 18 bases between the two germline ends.

The J gene is TRBJ1-1, the V gene TRBV4-1; D not resolved. Germline V CDR1 and CDR2: MGHRA, YSYEKL. The CDR3 length is 13 residues. V lost 1 base, J lost 8 bases, and 11 bases lay in between. CDR3 nucleotides: TGCGCCAGCAGCCAAGGGGCCCCTTGGGAAGCTTTCTTT. This sequence encodes CASSQGAPWEAFF.

The genes are TRBV12-3 or TRBV12-4 and TRBJ1-1; D not certain. This CDR3 is 13 amino acids long. Trimming took 3 bases from V and 5 from J, leaving 10 bases between them. As DNA, the CDR3 is TGTGCCAGCAGTTTCGAAGGGAGGACTGAAGCTTTCTTT. Translated, it gives CASSFEGRTEAFF.

In DNA, the CDR3 is TGTGCCAGCAGGCAGACAGGGGGGGCCTCCTACGAGCAGTACTTC. Encoded protein: CASRQTGGASYEQYF. The rearrangement links TRBV6-5 to TRBJ2-7; 9 positions match TRBD1. The CDR3 runs to 15 residues. Germline CDR1 reads MNHEY; CDR2 reads SVGAGI. V lost 6 bases to trimming and J lost 0 bases; unmatched junction nucleotides: 6.

CDR3 region: CASSQEGGDGNTIYF. As DNA, the CDR3 is TGTGCCAGCAGCCAAGAGGGAGGGGATGGAAACACCATATATTTT. This chain connects TRBV3-1 (or the pseudogene TRBV3-2) to TRBJ1-3; TRBD1 is a possible D gene (5 bases). CDR1 and CDR2 from the germline V gene are LGHDT and YNNKEL (reference sequence). The CDR3 totals 15 residues. Trimming removed 0 bases at V and 3 bases at J, with 9 bases between.

The gene calls are TRBV20-1 and TRBJ1-5; D may be TRBD1 (6 bases). This CDR3 has 14 amino acids. Germline V gene sequence: CDR1 DFQATT, CDR2 SNEGSKA (reference sequence). The V end was cut by 3 bases, the J end by 4 bases, with 13 bases between. The CDR3 reads CSASADSGNQPQHF. The CDR3 DNA reads as TGCAGTGCTAGTGCGGACAGTGGGAATCAGCCCCAGCATTTT.

The rearrangement joins TRBV2 to TRBJ1-5; 7 nucleotides agree with TRBD1. Losses at the gene ends were 6 bases for V and 12 bases for J; bases not matched to a gene: 8. Germline V CDR1 and CDR2: SNHLY, FYNNEI. This CDR3 region has 12 residues. Written as DNA, the CDR3 is TGTGCCAGCAGCCGATGGGACAGAGACCAGCATTTT. This translates into CASSRWDRDQHF.

This chain uses TRBV29-1 with TRBJ1-5; D is unclear. The CDR3 contains 13 residues. V was trimmed by 8 bases and J by 0 bases, leaving 11 bases between them. Per the germline V gene, CDR1 is SQVTM and CDR2 is ANQGSEA. The CDR3 protein is CSRMQVSNQPQHF. Here the CDR3 DNA reads TGCAGCCGGATGCAGGTTAGCAATCAGCCCCAGCATTTT.

Of note for this clone: In the same sample, other DNA sequences code for this CDR3. This rearrangement joins TRBV6-5 to TRBJ2-5; D unresolved. Germline V gene lookup returns CDR1 MNHEY and CDR2 SVGAGI. This CDR3 region has 14 residues. V was trimmed by 0 bases and J by 3 bases, leaving 8 bases between them. CDR3 sequence: CASSYSYSKETQYF. In DNA, the CDR3 is TGTGCCAGCAGTTACTCGTACAGTAAAGAGACCCAGTACTTC.

The chain recombines TRBV5-4 with TRBJ2-3; the D gene is possibly TRBD2 (6 bases). Germline-derived CDR1 and CDR2 are SGHNT and YYREEE (reference sequence). There are 13 residues in the CDR3. V lost 6 bases, J lost 4 bases, and 12 bases lay in between. The CDR3 reads CASKLADADTQYF. For the CDR3, the DNA is TGTGCCAGCAAACTAGCAGACGCAGATACGCAGTATTTT.